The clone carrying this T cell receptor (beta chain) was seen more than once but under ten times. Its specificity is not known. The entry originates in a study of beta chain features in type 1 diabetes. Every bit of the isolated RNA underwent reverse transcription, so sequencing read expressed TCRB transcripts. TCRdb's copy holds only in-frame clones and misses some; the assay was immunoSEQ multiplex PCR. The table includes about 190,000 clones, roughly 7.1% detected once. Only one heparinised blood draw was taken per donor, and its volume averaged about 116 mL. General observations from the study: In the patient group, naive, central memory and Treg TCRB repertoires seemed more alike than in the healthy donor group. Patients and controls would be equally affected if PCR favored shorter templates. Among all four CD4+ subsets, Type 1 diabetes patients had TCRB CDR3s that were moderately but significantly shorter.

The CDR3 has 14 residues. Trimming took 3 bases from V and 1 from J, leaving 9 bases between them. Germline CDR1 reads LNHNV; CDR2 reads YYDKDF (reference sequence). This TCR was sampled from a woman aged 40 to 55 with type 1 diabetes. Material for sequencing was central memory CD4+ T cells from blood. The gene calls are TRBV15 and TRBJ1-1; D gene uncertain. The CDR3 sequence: CATSREQQNTEAFF. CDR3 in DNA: TGTGCCACCAGCAGGGAACAGCAGAACACTGAAGCTTTCTTT.